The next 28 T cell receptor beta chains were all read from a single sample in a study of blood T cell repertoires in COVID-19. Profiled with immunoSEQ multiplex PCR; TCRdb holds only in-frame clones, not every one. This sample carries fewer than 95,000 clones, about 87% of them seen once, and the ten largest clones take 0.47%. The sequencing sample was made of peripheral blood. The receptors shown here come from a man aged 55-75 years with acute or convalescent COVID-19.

The CDR3 loop reads CATSRVGPGQPQHF. DNA for the CDR3: TGTGCCACCAGCAGGGTTGGTCCGGGTCAGCCCCAGCATTTT. This chain uses TRBV15 with TRBJ1-5; D ambiguous. The CDR3 has 14 residues. V lost 3 bases, J lost 6 bases, and 12 bases lay in between. Germline V gene sequence: CDR1 LNHNV, CDR2 YYDKDF (reference sequence).

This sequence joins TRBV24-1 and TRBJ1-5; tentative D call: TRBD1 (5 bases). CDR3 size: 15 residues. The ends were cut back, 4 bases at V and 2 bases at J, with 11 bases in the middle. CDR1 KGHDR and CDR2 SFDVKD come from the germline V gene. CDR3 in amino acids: CATSEPGGGNQPQHF. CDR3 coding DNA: TGTGCCACCAGTGAGCCCGGGGGTGGCAATCAGCCCCAGCATTTT.

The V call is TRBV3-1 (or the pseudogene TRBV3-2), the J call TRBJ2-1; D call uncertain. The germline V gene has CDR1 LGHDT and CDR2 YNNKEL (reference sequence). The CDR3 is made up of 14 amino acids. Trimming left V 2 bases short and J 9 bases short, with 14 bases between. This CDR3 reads CASSQTTFSTEQFF. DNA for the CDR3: TGTGCCAGCAGCCAAACAACCTTTTCCACTGAGCAGTTCTTC.

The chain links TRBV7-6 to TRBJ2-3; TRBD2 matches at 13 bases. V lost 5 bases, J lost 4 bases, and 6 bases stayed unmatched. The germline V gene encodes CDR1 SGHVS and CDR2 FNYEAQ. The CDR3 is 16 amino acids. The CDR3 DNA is TGTGCCAGCAGCGTAAGACTAGCGGGGGGAGCAGATACGCAGTATTTT. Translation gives CASSVRLAGGADTQYF.

The CDR3 DNA reads TGTGCCAGCAGCTTGGGTGGTGCGGGGAGGGGAACCCATGGCTACACCTTC. Amino acids: CASSLGGAGRGTHGYTF. The chain combines TRBV5-4 with TRBJ1-2, with D possibly TRBD1 on 5 matching bases. Per the germline V gene, CDR1 is SGHNT and CDR2 is YYREEE (reference sequence). This CDR3 spans 17 amino acids. The V end was cut by 0 bases, the J end by 6 bases, with 21 bases between.

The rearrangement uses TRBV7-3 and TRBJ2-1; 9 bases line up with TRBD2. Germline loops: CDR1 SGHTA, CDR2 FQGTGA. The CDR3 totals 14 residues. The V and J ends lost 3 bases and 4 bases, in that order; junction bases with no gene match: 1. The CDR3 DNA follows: TGTGCCAGCAGCTTTAGCGGGAGATACAATGAGCAGTTCTTC. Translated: CASSFSGRYNEQFF. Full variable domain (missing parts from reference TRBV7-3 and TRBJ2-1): GAGVSQTPSNKVTEKGKYVELRCDPISGHTALYWYRQSLGQGPEFLIYFQGTGAADDSGLPNDRFFAVRPEGSVSTLKIQRTERGDSAVYLCASSFSGRYNEQFFGPGTRLTVL.

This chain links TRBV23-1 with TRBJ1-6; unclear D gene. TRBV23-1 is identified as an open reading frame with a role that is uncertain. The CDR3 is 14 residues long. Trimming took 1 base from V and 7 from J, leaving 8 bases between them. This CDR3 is CASSQCQKNSPLHF. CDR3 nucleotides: TGCGCCAGCAGTCAATGCCAGAAGAATTCACCCCTCCACTTT.

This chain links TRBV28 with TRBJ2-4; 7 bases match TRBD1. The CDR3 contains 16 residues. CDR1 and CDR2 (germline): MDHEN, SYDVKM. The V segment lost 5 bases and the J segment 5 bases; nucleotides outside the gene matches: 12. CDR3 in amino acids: CASSGLRGKGQNIQYF. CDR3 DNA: TGTGCCAGCAGTGGTCTCAGGGGGAAGGGGCAAAACATTCAGTACTTC.

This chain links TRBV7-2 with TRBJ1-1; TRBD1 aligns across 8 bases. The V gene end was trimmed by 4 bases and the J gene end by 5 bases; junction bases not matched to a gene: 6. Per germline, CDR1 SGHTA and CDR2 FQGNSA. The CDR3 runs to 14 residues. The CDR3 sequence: CASSWDRRGTEAFF. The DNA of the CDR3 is TGTGCCAGCAGCTGGGACAGGCGGGGGACTGAAGCTTTCTTT.

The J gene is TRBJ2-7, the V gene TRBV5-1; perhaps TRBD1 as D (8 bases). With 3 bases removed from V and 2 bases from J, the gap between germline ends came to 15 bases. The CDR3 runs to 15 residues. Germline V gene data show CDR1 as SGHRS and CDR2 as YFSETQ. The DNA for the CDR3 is TGCGCCAGCAGCTCCTACAGGGGGACTACCTACGAGCAGTACTTC. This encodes CASSSYRGTTYEQYF.

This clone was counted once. The chain's CDR3 is CASSRDRDPYYTF. CDR3 sequence (DNA): TGTGCCAGCAGTCGGGACAGGGACCCTTACTACACCTTC. V usage is TRBV2 and J usage is TRBJ1-2; 9 bases are a match to TRBD1. The J segment lost 10 bases and the V segment lost 5 bases, leaving 8 bases of the junction unmatched. This CDR3 is built from 13 residues. In germline, CDR1 is SNHLY, CDR2 FYNNEI.

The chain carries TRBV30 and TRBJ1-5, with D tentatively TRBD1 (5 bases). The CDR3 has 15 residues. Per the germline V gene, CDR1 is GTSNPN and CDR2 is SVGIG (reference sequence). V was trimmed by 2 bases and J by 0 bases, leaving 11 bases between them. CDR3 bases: TGTGCCTGGAGTCAGGGTGTGGATAGCAATCAGCCCCAGCATTTT. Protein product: CAWSQGVDSNQPQHF.

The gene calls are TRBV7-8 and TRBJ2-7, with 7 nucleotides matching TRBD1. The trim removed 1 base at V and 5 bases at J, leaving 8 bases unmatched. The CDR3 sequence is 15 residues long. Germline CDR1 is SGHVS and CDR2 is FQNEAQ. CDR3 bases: TGTGCCAGCAGCTTAGTTGACAGGGCGTCCGACGAGCAGTACTTC. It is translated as CASSLVDRASDEQYF.

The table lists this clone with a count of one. The CDR3 nucleotides read TGTGCCAGCAGCTTGGTCGGGACTAGTGGGTCCTACGAGCAGTACTTC. Translated, it gives CASSLVGTSGSYEQYF. The rearrangement links TRBV5-5 to TRBJ2-7; the match to TRBD2 covers 8 bases. J gave up 1 base and V 0 bases, and 6 bases lay outside the gene matches. CDR1 is SGHKS and CDR2 is YYEKEE in the germline V gene (reference sequence). CDR3 length equals 16 residues.

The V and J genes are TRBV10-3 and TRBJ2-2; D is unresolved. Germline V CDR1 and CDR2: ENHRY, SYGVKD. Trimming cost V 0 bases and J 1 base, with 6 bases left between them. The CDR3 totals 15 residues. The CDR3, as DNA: TGTGCCATCAGTGAGTCTTTCGGGAACACCGGGGAGCTGTTTTTT. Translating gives CAISESFGNTGELFF.

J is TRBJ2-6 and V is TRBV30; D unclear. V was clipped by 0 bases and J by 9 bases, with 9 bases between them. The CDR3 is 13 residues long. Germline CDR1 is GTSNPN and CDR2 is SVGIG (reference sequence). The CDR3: CAWSVLNGNVLTF. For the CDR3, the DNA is TGTGCCTGGAGTGTACTAAATGGCAACGTCCTGACTTTC.

This CDR3 is CASSLGSSGGAGELFF. The DNA for the CDR3 is TGTGCCAGCAGCTTAGGGTCTAGCGGGGGGGCTGGGGAGCTGTTTTTT. J is TRBJ2-2 and V is TRBV11-2; 12 bases are shared with TRBD2. The germline V gene encodes CDR1 SGHAT and CDR2 FQNNGV. The CDR3 sequence is 16 residues long. Trimming took 1 base from V and 8 from J; bases not matched to a gene: 5.

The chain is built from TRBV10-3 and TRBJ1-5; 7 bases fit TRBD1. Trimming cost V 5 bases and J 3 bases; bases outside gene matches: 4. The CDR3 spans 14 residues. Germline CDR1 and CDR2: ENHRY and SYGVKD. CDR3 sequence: CAISTGDVNQPQHF. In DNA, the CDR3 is TGTGCCATCAGTACAGGGGACGTCAATCAGCCCCAGCATTTT.

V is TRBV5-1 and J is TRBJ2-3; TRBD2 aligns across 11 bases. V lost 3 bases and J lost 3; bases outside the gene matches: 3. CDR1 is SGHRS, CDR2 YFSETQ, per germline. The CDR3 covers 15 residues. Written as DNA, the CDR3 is TGCGCCAGCAGCTCGGGACTAGCGGCGACAGATACGCAGTATTTT. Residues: CASSSGLAATDTQYF.

The CDR3 loop is CASRPDRFNSPLHF. DNA of the CDR3: TGTGCCAGCAGGCCTGACAGATTCAATTCACCCCTCCACTTT. The chain recombines TRBV6-5 with TRBJ1-6; the D gene is possibly TRBD1 (5 bases). Germline values: CDR1 MNHEY, CDR2 SVGAGI. The germline V and J ends were trimmed by 6 bases and 7 bases, with 13 bases remaining between them. The CDR3 loop spans 14 amino acids.

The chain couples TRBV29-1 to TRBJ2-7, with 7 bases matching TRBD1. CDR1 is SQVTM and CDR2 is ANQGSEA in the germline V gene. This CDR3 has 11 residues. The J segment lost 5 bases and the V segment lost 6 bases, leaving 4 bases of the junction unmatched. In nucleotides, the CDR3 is TGCAGCGTGGGGACAGACAACGAGCAGTACTTC. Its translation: CSVGTDNEQYF.

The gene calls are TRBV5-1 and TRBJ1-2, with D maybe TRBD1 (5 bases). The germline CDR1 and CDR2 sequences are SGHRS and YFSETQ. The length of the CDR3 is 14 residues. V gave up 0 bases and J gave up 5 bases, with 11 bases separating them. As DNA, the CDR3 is TGCGCCAGCAGCTTGGGACAGCTCGATTATGGCTACACCTTC. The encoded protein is CASSLGQLDYGYTF.

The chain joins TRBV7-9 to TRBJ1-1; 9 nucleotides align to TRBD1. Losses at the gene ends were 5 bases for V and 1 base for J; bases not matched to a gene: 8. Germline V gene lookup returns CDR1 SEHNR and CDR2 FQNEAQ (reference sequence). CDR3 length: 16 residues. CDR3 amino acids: CASSTHRGQRNTEAFF. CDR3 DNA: TGTGCCAGCAGCACCCACAGGGGGCAACGGAACACTGAAGCTTTCTTT.

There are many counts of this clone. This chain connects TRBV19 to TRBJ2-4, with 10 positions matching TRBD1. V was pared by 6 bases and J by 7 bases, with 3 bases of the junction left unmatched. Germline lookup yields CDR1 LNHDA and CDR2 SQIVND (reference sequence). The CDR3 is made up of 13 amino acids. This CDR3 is CASRTGGRNIQYF. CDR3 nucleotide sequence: TGTGCCAGTAGGACAGGGGGCAGGAACATTCAGTACTTC.

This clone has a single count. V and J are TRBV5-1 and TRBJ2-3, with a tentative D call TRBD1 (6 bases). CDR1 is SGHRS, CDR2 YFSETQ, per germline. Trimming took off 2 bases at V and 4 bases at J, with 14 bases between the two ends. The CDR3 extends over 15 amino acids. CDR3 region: CASSLQGRIADTQYF. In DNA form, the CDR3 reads TGCGCCAGCAGCTTACAGGGAAGGATCGCAGATACGCAGTATTTT.

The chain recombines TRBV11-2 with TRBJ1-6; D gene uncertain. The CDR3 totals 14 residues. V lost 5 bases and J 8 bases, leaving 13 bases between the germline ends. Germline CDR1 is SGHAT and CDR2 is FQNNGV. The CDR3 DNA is TGTGCCAGCAGCACTGACATATTTTATTCACCCCTCCACTTT. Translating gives CASSTDIFYSPLHF.

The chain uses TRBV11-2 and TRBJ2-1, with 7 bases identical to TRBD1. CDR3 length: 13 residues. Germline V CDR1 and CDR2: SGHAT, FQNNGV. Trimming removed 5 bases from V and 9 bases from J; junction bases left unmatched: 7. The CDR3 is CASSRDRAGEQFF. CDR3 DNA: TGTGCCAGCAGCCGCGACAGGGCCGGTGAGCAGTTCTTC.

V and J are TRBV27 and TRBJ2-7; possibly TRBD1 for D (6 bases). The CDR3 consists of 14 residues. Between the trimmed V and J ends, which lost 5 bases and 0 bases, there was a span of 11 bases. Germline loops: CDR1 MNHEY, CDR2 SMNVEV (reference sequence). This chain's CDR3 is CASSHPDSSYEQYF. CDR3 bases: TGTGCCAGCAGTCATCCGGACAGCTCCTACGAGCAGTACTTC.